A selection of T cell receptor beta chains follows, all from one sample in a study of shared clonotypes between healthy human individuals. Profiling relied on immunoSEQ multiplex PCR, and the TCRdb table lists in-frame clones only, not all of them. The profile shows 2 million or so clones, about 95% of them singletons. Sequencing input: naive CD8+ T cells sorted from blood. Every receptor here comes from a man aged 18 to 30 in good health. Each CDR3 is given with its conserved first and last residue. The D gene is left open where the match is weak. Rows may omit the clone size; those that give it use once, few, many or a size class.

. | TRBD2 | TRBJ2-7 | TRBV9 | TGTGCCAGCAGCGAAACTAGCGGGTACGAGCAGTACTTC | CASSETSGYEQYF
. | . | TRBJ1-1 | TRBV4-1 | TGCGCCAGCAGCCAAGAATCAGGTTTTAACACTGAAGCTTTCTTT | CASSQESGFNTEAFF
. | . | TRBJ1-1 | TRBV19 | TGTGCCATCTCCCTCGGACCCAACACTGAAGCTTTCTTT | CAISLGPNTEAFF
. | . | TRBJ1-5 | TRBV12-2 | TGTGCAAGTCGCTTACTAACGGGGGATCAGCCCCAGCATTTT | CASRLLTGDQPQHF
. | . | TRBJ1-1 | TRBV5-1 | TGCGCCAGCAGCCAGAACCGCCATAACACTGAAGCTTTCTTT | CASSQNRHNTEAFF
. | . | TRBJ2-7 | TRBV7-8 | TGTGCCAGCAGCCCTTCCTCCTACGAGCAGTACTTC | CASSPSSYEQYF
few | . | TRBJ2-7 | TRBV4-1 | TGCGCCAGCAGCCACGACTTGGAGAAGTACTTC | CASSHDLEKYF
. | TRBD1 | TRBJ2-7 | TRBV11-2 | TGTGCCAGCAGCTACCCCGGGACAGGGTCTTACGAGCAGTACTTC | CASSYPGTGSYEQYF
. | TRBD1 | TRBJ2-1 | TRBV28 | TGTGCCAGCAGTTTTCTCGCTACAGGGGAGACGGAGTTCTTC | CASSFLATGETEFF
. | TRBD1 | TRBJ2-5 | TRBV2 | TGTGCCAGCCGGACCCCGGAGACAGGGCCCCAAGAGACCCAGTACTTC | CASRTPETGPQETQYF
. | . | TRBJ1-5 | TRBV7-9 | TGTGCCAGCGGTCCCGTTGGAGGGAATCAGCCCCAGCATTTT | CASGPVGGNQPQHF
once | . | TRBJ2-7 | TRBV9 | TGTGCCAGCAGCGGGACCAGTCGGCCGTACGAGCAGTACTTC | CASSGTSRPYEQYF
. | . | TRBJ2-2 | TRBV5-1 | TGCGCCAGCAGCCCGGACCCGGGGCTGGGCACCGGGGAGCTGTTTTTT | CASSPDPGLGTGELFF
. | TRBD1 | TRBJ2-7 | TRBV5-1 | TGCGCCAGCAGCTTGGTAGCAGGGGGCACCCACGAGCAGTACTTC | CASSLVAGGTHEQYF
once | TRBD2 | TRBJ2-1 | TRBV11-2 | TGTGCCAGCAGCGGGGCATGGCACAAGGATAGCGGGAGGTTCGATGAGCAGTTCTTC | CASSGAWHKDSGRFDEQFF
. | . | TRBJ2-1 | TRBV11-3 | TGTGCCAGCAGCTTAACCCCTACCAATGAGCAGTTCTTC | CASSLTPTNEQFF
. | TRBD1 | TRBJ2-7 | TRBV11-2 | TGTGCCAGCAGCACCGGACAGGGGCGGTACGAGCAGTACTTC | CASSTGQGRYEQYF
. | . | TRBJ2-7 | TRBV5-1 | TGCGCCAGCAGCTTGACCCCGGGACCAAGGAGCGAGCAGTACTTC | CASSLTPGPRSEQYF
. | TRBD1 | TRBJ1-4 | TRBV29-1 | TGCAGCGTTGACGGTTGGGGACAGGGGGGTAATGAAAAACTGTTTTTT | CSVDGWGQGGNEKLFF
. | TRBD2 | TRBJ2-2 | TRBV7-9 | TGTGCCAGCAGCCCCGGAAGCGGGAGGGATAGCACCGGGGAGCTGTTTTTT | CASSPGSGRDSTGELFF
. | . | TRBJ2-7 | TRBV30 | TGTGCCTGGAGTGTCCCGCGGCAGGGTGGCTACGAGCAGTACTTC | CAWSVPRQGGYEQYF
. | TRBD1 | TRBJ2-7 | TRBV4-1 | TGCGCCAGCAGCCAAACAGGGGGGTCCTACGAGCAGTACTTC | CASSQTGGSYEQYF
. | TRBD1 | TRBJ2-3 | TRBV9 | TGTGCCAGCAGCGTAGGTTGGGACAGGGGCACAGATACGCAGTATTTT | CASSVGWDRGTDTQYF
. | . | TRBJ1-2 | TRBV5-5 | TGTGCCAGCAGCTTGGAGAGGGGCTCCAACTATGGCTACACCTTC | CASSLERGSNYGYTF
. | . | TRBJ1-2 | TRBV4-1 | TGCGCCAGCAGCCAAGGGTTGACGGGGAGCTATGGCTACACCTTC | CASSQGLTGSYGYTF